Listed here are 23 T cell receptor beta chains from one sample, sequenced in a study of blood T cell repertoires in COVID-19. Sequencing used immunoSEQ multiplex PCR; TCRdb keeps in-frame clones, though not all of them. The sample holds over 200,000 clones, over 80% seen once. The specimen sequenced was peripheral blood. These receptors all come from a man aged 35 to 55 with acute or convalescent COVID-19.

The V gene is TRBV5-4, the J gene TRBJ2-1; possibly TRBD1 for D (6 bases). Per the germline V gene, CDR1 is SGHNT and CDR2 is YYREEE (reference sequence). The CDR3 consists of 14 residues. The V gene lost 4 bases and the J gene lost 7 bases, with 15 bases spanning the gap. The CDR3 reads CASSIRTVGNEQFF. In nucleotides, the CDR3 is TGTGCCAGCAGCATCCGGACAGTCGGGAATGAGCAGTTCTTC.

V gene TRBV20-1 combines with J gene TRBJ2-7; TRBD2 matches 7 bases. The germline V gene has CDR1 DFQATT and CDR2 SNEGSKA (reference sequence). The CDR3 is made up of 15 amino acids. V gave up 3 bases and J gave up 2 bases; unmatched junction bases: 10. CDR3 sequence: CSASPASGVAYEQYF. The CDR3 bases are TGCAGTGCTAGTCCGGCTAGCGGAGTAGCCTACGAGCAGTACTTC.

V usage is TRBV11-2 and J usage is TRBJ1-2; 7 positions match TRBD1. Germline V gives CDR1 SGHAT, CDR2 FQNNGV. V gave up 2 bases and J gave up 1 base; unmatched junction bases: 10. This CDR3 comprises 17 residues. The DNA for the CDR3 is TGTGCCAGCAGCTTACCTTCGTTAGGGGGCGGTAACTATGGCTACACCTTC. As protein: CASSLPSLGGGNYGYTF.

This rearrangement joins TRBV6-6 to TRBJ1-2, with D maybe TRBD1 (5 bases). V gave up 6 bases and J gave up 4 bases, with 12 bases separating them. Per the germline V gene, CDR1 is MNHNY and CDR2 is SVGAGI (reference sequence). The CDR3 contains 13 residues. The CDR3 loop is CASSQTEVYGYTF. Here the CDR3 DNA reads TGTGCCAGCAGCCAGACAGAAGTCTATGGCTACACCTTC.

J is TRBJ2-7 and V is TRBV3-1 (or the pseudogene TRBV3-2); D is perhaps TRBD1 (5 bases). V was shortened by 1 base and J by 2 bases, with 12 bases between the two germline ends. The CDR3 runs 15 residues. CDR1 is LGHDT and CDR2 is YNNKEL in the germline V gene (reference sequence). The CDR3 protein is CASSQVGHTAYEQYF. The CDR3 region has the DNA TGTGCCAGCAGCCAAGTGGGGCATACCGCCTACGAGCAGTACTTC.

The count of this clone is one. The rearrangement links TRBV13 to TRBJ2-7; 7 bases agree with TRBD2. V was pared by 4 bases and J by 3 bases, with 3 bases of the junction left unmatched. Germline V gene data show CDR1 as PRHDT and CDR2 as FYEKMQ (reference sequence). This CDR3 comprises 13 residues. CDR3 amino acids: CASSSGTIYEQYF. CDR3 nucleotide sequence: TGTGCCAGCAGCTCAGGGACTATCTACGAGCAGTACTTC.

This clone was observed a single time. This sequence joins TRBV6-5 and TRBJ1-2; 8 bases are a match to TRBD1. There are 14 residues in the CDR3. J was trimmed by 2 bases and V by 5 bases; bases with no gene match: 4. CDR1 is MNHEY, CDR2 SVGAGI, per germline. Written as DNA, the CDR3 is TGTGCCAGCAGTCCTCGGACAGGGAACTATGGCTACACCTTC. Protein sequence: CASSPRTGNYGYTF.

V usage is TRBV5-1 and J usage is TRBJ2-7, with 8 bases that match TRBD1. V lost 4 bases and J lost 7; bases outside the gene matches: 7. The CDR3 is 13 amino acids. CDR1 is SGHRS and CDR2 is YFSETQ in the germline V gene. This chain's CDR3 is CASSKTGGYEQYF. The CDR3 region has the DNA TGCGCCAGCAGCAAAACAGGGGGGTATGAGCAGTACTTC.

The chain employs TRBV28 and TRBJ1-2, with TRBD1 as a possible D gene (6 bases). The CDR3 spans 13 residues. The germline V gene encodes CDR1 MDHEN and CDR2 SYDVKM. The germline V and J ends were trimmed by 9 bases and 7 bases, with 18 bases remaining between them. Here the CDR3 reads CASDDGGGGGYTF. CDR3 bases: TGTGCCAGTGATGATGGGGGCGGAGGTGGCTACACCTTC.

This chain joins TRBV5-4 and TRBJ2-5; D call uncertain. The ends were cut back, 1 base at V and 5 bases at J, with 9 bases in the middle. The length of the CDR3 is 13 residues. Germline V gene sequence: CDR1 SGHNT, CDR2 YYREEE (reference sequence). The CDR3 region is CASSLPPAETQYF. The DNA for the CDR3 is TGTGCCAGCAGCTTGCCCCCCGCGGAGACCCAGTACTTC.

The rearrangement links TRBV27 to TRBJ1-5; a possible D gene is TRBD1 (6 bases). This CDR3 spans 16 amino acids. V was shortened by 5 bases and J by 7 bases, with 21 bases between the two germline ends. Germline CDR1 is MNHEY and CDR2 is SMNVEV (reference sequence). CDR3 sequence (DNA): TGTGCCAGCAGTCTTTCCGGGACACCAATCGGGCAGCCCCAGCATTTT. It encodes CASSLSGTPIGQPQHF.

This rearrangement joins TRBV4-1 to TRBJ1-3; D ambiguous. V was shortened by 4 bases and J by 0 bases, with 10 bases between the two germline ends. Germline-derived CDR1 and CDR2 are MGHRA and YSYEKL. This CDR3 is built from 15 residues. In nucleotides, the CDR3 is TGCGCCAGCAGCCTTCGAGACAACTCTGGAAACACCATATATTTT. Encoded protein: CASSLRDNSGNTIYF.

V and J are TRBV6-5 and TRBJ1-1; 11 nucleotides match TRBD1. This CDR3 has 16 amino acids. CDR1 and CDR2 from the germline V gene are MNHEY and SVGAGI. The V and J ends lost 4 bases and 1 base, in that order; junction bases with no gene match: 5. The CDR3 DNA reads as TGTGCCAGCAGTTGGACAGGGGGCAACCCGAACACTGAAGCTTTCTTT. It translates to CASSWTGGNPNTEAFF.

The chain has TRBV9 and TRBJ2-1, with 8 nucleotides matching TRBD2. The CDR3 length is 13 residues. Germline-derived CDR1 and CDR2 are SGDLS and YYNGEE. Germline trimming cut 4 bases from V and 6 bases from J; bases unmatched to any gene: 3. CDR3 residues: CASSLAGGNEQFF. CDR3 nucleotides: TGTGCCAGCAGCCTTGCGGGGGGCAATGAGCAGTTCTTC.

The chain employs TRBV19 and TRBJ2-5, with 10 bases matching TRBD1. Trimming took 5 bases from V and 1 from J; bases not matched to a gene: 10. Germline V gene data show CDR1 as LNHDA and CDR2 as SQIVND (reference sequence). The length of the CDR3 is 17 residues. This CDR3 reads CASSLDGTGAAQETQYF. CDR3 sequence (DNA): TGTGCCAGTAGTCTTGACGGGACAGGGGCGGCCCAAGAGACCCAGTACTTC.

This clone was observed a handful of times. The chain recombines TRBV15 with TRBJ1-1; 10 nucleotides match TRBD1. The trim removed 6 bases at V and 0 bases at J, leaving 4 bases unmatched. Germline V gives CDR1 LNHNV, CDR2 YYDKDF (reference sequence). The CDR3 extends over 15 amino acids. The CDR3 spells CATSWDRGLNTEAFF. The CDR3 DNA sequence: TGTGCCACCAGTTGGGACAGGGGCTTGAACACTGAAGCTTTCTTT.

The rearrangement uses TRBV5-1 and TRBJ2-2, with TRBD2 matching 8 bases. With 3 bases clipped from V and 1 base from J, the junction kept 11 bases outside the gene matches. The CDR3 has 18 amino acids. Germline V CDR1 and CDR2: SGHRS, YFSETQ. The CDR3, as DNA: TGCGCCAGCAGCTCAACCTCCATACTAGCGGAGAACACCGGGGAGCTGTTTTTT. This sequence encodes CASSSTSILAENTGELFF.

CDR3 sequence (DNA): TGTGCCAGCAGCGTAGCCGGGAGCTCCTATAATTCACCCCTCCACTTT. Translating it yields CASSVAGSSYNSPLHF. The chain carries TRBV9 and TRBJ1-6; D not certain. Germline CDR1 SGDLS, CDR2 YYNGEE. The V end was cut by 0 bases, the J end by 0 bases, with 7 bases between. CDR3 size: 16 residues.

V gene TRBV27 combines with J gene TRBJ2-2; possibly TRBD2 for D (5 bases). This CDR3 has 15 residues. Germline V lookup: CDR1 MNHEY, CDR2 SMNVEV (reference sequence). The V and J ends lost 5 bases and 0 bases respectively, with 10 bases between them. CDR3 sequence reads: CASSLLAPNTGELFF. The CDR3 nucleotides are TGTGCCAGCAGTCTTCTAGCCCCGAACACCGGGGAGCTGTTTTTT.

The rearrangement joins TRBV14 to TRBJ2-1; D might be TRBD2 (6 bases). This CDR3 spans 15 amino acids. Germline loops: CDR1 SGHDN, CDR2 FVKESK. The germline V and J ends were trimmed by 7 bases and 8 bases, with 21 bases remaining between them. The CDR3 DNA reads TGTGCCAGCAAACATCTGGGGGGAATGGGGGATGAGCAGTTCTTC. This translates into CASKHLGGMGDEQFF.

This chain joins TRBV12-5 and TRBJ1-2; D perhaps matches TRBD1 (5 bases). The CDR3 runs 15 residues. In germline, CDR1 is LGHNT, CDR2 FRNRAP. V was cut by 5 bases and J by 6 bases, with 19 bases left in between. The CDR3 protein is CASGPRGGALDGYTF. The CDR3 bases are TGTGCTAGTGGTCCGCGGGGCGGGGCTTTGGATGGCTACACCTTC.

V gene TRBV18 combines with J gene TRBJ1-2; no reliable D call. The CDR3 length is 14 residues. V gave up 1 base and J gave up 2 bases, with 8 bases separating them. Germline V gene data show CDR1 as KGHSH and CDR2 as LQKENI. The CDR3 loop is CASSPQEGNYGYTF. In DNA form, the CDR3 reads TGTGCCAGCTCACCACAGGAGGGAAACTATGGCTACACCTTC.

This chain connects TRBV29-1 to TRBJ2-2, with TRBD2 identical over 9 bases. V trimming: 6 bases; J trimming: 3 bases; junction bases outside the gene matches: 8. This CDR3 contains 15 residues. Germline assignment: CDR1 SQVTM and CDR2 ANQGSEA. The CDR3 loop is CSVADSGRDTGELFF. The CDR3, as DNA: TGCAGCGTCGCCGATAGCGGGAGAGACACCGGGGAGCTGTTTTTT.